A selection of T cell receptor beta chains follows, all from one sample in a study of shared T cell receptors in the human thymus. Sequenced by immunoSEQ multiplex PCR; TCRdb stores in-frame clones only, minus some. This sample has about 730,000 clones, with approximately 85% found just once. These same data were also listed under a study on human thymus T cells.

Sequenced input: thymocytes. The receptors were sampled from a girl under two years old with a congenital heart defect. Both conserved end residues are part of each CDR3. Fields, in order: J gene, V gene, CDR3 protein.

>TRBJ2-7|TRBV2
CASSERGGTVSYEQYF
>TRBJ2-7|TRBV30
CAWTPIPWDRADEQYF
>TRBJ1-1|TRBV5-1
CASSPRQGMENTEAFF
>TRBJ2-1|TRBV21-1
CASSHNSRGLPYNEQFF
>TRBJ1-2|TRBV10-1
CASSEMGPGVYGYTF
>TRBJ1-2|TRBV19
CASSIWDRGGSGYTF
>TRBJ2-5|TRBV5-6
CASILLYAGGPEETQYF
>TRBJ1-6|TRBV6-4
CASSEGQGANSPLHF
>TRBJ2-3|TRBV9
CASSVGGATSTDTQYF
>TRBJ2-1|TRBV29-1
CSVAIVGDEQFF
>TRBJ1-1|TRBV5-6
CASSPGTGNTEAFF
>TRBJ1-1|TRBV9
CASSVTGAANTEAFF
>TRBJ2-1|TRBV27
CASSLGLAALSEQFF
>TRBJ2-7|TRBV4-3
CASSRSGEQYF
>TRBJ2-2|TRBV11-2
CASSLLSTGELFF
>TRBJ1-2|TRBV4-3
CASSHDSMMKFYGYGYTF
>TRBJ1-2|TRBV19
CASSMSDGNYGYTF